This TCR beta chain was documented in a study of T cell changes during pregnancy in multiple sclerosis. Only in-frame clones appear in the TCRdb table, and some are missing; sequencing was by immunoSEQ multiplex PCR. The sample consists of roughly 30,000 clones, around 88% of them appearing once. This clone was recorded only once. V dropped 10 bases and J dropped 5 bases, with 14 bases sitting between them. This CDR3 spans 13 amino acids. CDR1 is ENHRY and CDR2 is SYGVKD in the germline V gene. The source was CD4+ T cells from peripheral blood mononuclear cells, collected in the first trimester of pregnancy. The rearrangement joins TRBV10-3 to TRBJ1-4, with a tentative D call TRBD1 (6 bases). The TCR originated in a female donor in good health, enrolled as a control in a pregnancy study. CDR3 nucleotides: TGTGCCACCTCCGGACAGCTGAATGAAAAACTGTTTTTT. Its translation: CATSGQLNEKLFF.